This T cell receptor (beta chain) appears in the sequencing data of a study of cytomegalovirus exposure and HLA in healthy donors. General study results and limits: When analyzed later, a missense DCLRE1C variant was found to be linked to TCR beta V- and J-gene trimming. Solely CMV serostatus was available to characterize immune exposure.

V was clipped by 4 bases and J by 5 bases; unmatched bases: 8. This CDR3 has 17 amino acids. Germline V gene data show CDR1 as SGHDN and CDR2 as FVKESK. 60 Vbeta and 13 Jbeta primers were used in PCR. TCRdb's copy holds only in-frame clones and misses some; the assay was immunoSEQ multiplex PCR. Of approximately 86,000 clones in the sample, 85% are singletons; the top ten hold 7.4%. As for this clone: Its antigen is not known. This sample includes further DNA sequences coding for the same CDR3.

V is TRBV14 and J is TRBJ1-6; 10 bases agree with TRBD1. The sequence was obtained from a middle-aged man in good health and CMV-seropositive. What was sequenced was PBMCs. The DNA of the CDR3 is TGTGCCAGCAGCCCCTGGACAGGGGGTTTAGATAATTCACCCCTCCACTTT. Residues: CASSPWTGGLDNSPLHF.